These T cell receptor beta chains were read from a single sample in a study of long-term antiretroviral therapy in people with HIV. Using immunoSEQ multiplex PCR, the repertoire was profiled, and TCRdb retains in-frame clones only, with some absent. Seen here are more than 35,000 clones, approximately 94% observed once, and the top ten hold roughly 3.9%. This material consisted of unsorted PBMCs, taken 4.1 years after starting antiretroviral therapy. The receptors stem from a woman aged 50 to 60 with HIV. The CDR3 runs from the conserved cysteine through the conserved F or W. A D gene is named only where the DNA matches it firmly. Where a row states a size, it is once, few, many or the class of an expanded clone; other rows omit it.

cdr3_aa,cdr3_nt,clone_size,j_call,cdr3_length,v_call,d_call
CASSESMETQYF,TGCGCCAGCAGTGAGTCGATGGAGACCCAGTACTTC,-,TRBJ2-5,12,TRBV10-2,-
CASSLDGTPEQYF,TGTGCCAGCAGCTTAGACGGGACTCCCGAGCAGTACTTC,once,TRBJ2-7,13,TRBV7-3,-
CASSNSGGSDEQYF,TGTGCCAGTAGCAATAGCGGGGGGTCGGACGAGCAGTACTTC,-,TRBJ2-7,14,TRBV19,TRBD2
CASSGLRDAQGREKLFF,TGTGCCAGCAGTGGATTAAGGGATGCCCAGGGGAGGGAAAAACTGTTTTTT,-,TRBJ1-4,17,TRBV25-1,-
CASSLDIRDRANQPQHF,TGTGCCAGCAGCTTGGACATAAGGGACAGGGCAAATCAGCCCCAGCATTTT,-,TRBJ1-5,17,TRBV11-2,TRBD1
CASSPPAPNQPQHF,TGTGCCAGCTCACCACCGGCCCCCAATCAGCCCCAGCATTTT,-,TRBJ1-5,14,TRBV18,-
CASSPAGWTATDTQYF,TGCGCCAGCAGCCCGGCGGGTTGGACAGCCACAGATACGCAGTATTTT,medium-sized,TRBJ2-3,16,TRBV5-1,-
CASSERTSGGTDTQYF,TGTGCCAGCAGTGAACGGACTAGCGGGGGAACAGATACGCAGTATTTT,-,TRBJ2-3,16,TRBV2,TRBD2
CAISERSGDGNTIYF,TGTGCCATCAGTGAGAGGTCTGGGGATGGAAACACCATATATTTT,-,TRBJ1-3,15,TRBV10-3,-
CASSQNLQGFDSYEQYF,TGTGCCAGCAGCCAAAATTTACAGGGATTTGACTCCTACGAGCAGTACTTC,once,TRBJ2-7,17,TRBV4-2,-
CASSMGGRGSEETQYF,TGTGCCAGTAGTATGGGAGGCAGGGGGAGCGAAGAGACCCAGTACTTC,-,TRBJ2-5,16,TRBV19,-
CASSLEGGAGEKLFF,TGCGCCAGCAGCTTGGAAGGAGGGGCGGGAGAAAAACTGTTTTTT,-,TRBJ1-4,15,TRBV5-1,-
CASSLGERLTDTQYF,TGTGCCAGCAGCTTAGGGGAGCGGCTCACAGATACGCAGTATTTT,-,TRBJ2-3,15,TRBV11-3,-
CASSLVGLAKNIQYF,TGTGCCAGCAGCTTGGTTGGTTTAGCCAAAAACATTCAGTACTTC,once,TRBJ2-4,15,TRBV5-6,-
CATSRGTSGGALVAGELFF,TGTGCCACCAGCAGAGGGACTAGCGGGGGGGCCTTAGTTGCCGGGGAGCTGTTTTTT,-,TRBJ2-2,19,TRBV15,TRBD2
CASSQTQFPGNTIYF,TGTGCCAGCAGCCAAACACAATTCCCTGGAAACACCATATATTTT,-,TRBJ1-3,15,TRBV4-2,-
CASTRDRSSYEQYF,TGTGCCAGCACGAGGGACAGGAGCTCCTACGAGCAGTACTTC,once,TRBJ2-7,14,TRBV6-5,TRBD1
CASSPGTANSPLHF,TGTGCCAGCAGCCCCGGGACAGCCAATTCACCCCTCCACTTT,-,TRBJ1-6,14,TRBV7-3,TRBD1
CASSAWGNSNTGELFF,TGTGCCAGCAGTGCCTGGGGAAATTCGAACACCGGGGAGCTGTTTTTT,-,TRBJ2-2,16,TRBV6-1,-
CASSARTADEAFF,TGTGCCAGTAGTGCCCGGACGGCCGATGAAGCTTTCTTT,-,TRBJ1-1,13,TRBV19,-
CASSTTGGPSYNEQFF,TGTGCCAGTAGTACGACCGGGGGGCCCTCCTACAATGAGCAGTTCTTC,-,TRBJ2-1,16,TRBV19,-
CASSLPSLAEAFF,TGTGCCAGCAGCTTACCATCTTTGGCTGAAGCTTTCTTT,-,TRBJ1-1,13,TRBV11-2,-
CASSRPGGTDTQYF,TGTGCCAGTAGTAGGCCAGGGGGCACAGATACGCAGTATTTT,-,TRBJ2-3,14,TRBV19,-
CASSSPSNRSSYEQYF,TGTGCCAGCAGCTCCCCCTCCAATAGAAGCTCCTACGAGCAGTACTTC,-,TRBJ2-7,16,TRBV11-2,-
CASSLAYSSSTDTQYF,TGTGCCAGCAGCTTGGCCTACAGTTCTAGCACAGATACGCAGTATTTT,-,TRBJ2-3,16,TRBV5-6,-
CASSLEGQGLGTNEKLFF,TGCGCCAGCAGCTTGGAGGGACAGGGACTAGGCACTAATGAAAAACTGTTTTTT,-,TRBJ1-4,18,TRBV5-1,TRBD1
CASSLRLATPGELFF,TGTGCCAGCAGCTTAAGACTAGCCACACCCGGGGAGCTGTTTTTT,-,TRBJ2-2,15,TRBV11-1,TRBD2
CASSQGAGNTEAFF,TGCGCCAGCAGCCAGGGGGCCGGGAACACTGAAGCTTTCTTT,-,TRBJ1-1,14,TRBV5-1,TRBD1
CASSGGTSSTDTQYF,TGTGCCAGCAGTGGGGGGACTAGCAGCACAGATACGCAGTATTTT,-,TRBJ2-3,15,TRBV6-1,TRBD2
CASNPGQTSNQPQHF,TGTGCCAGTAACCCGGGACAGACGAGCAATCAGCCCCAGCATTTT,-,TRBJ1-5,15,TRBV19,TRBD1
CASSTTRGPQPQHF,TGTGCCAGTAGCACCACCAGGGGGCCTCAGCCCCAGCATTTT,-,TRBJ1-5,14,TRBV19,TRBD1
CASSGQTAGYTF,TGTGCCAGCAGTGGACAGACGGCTGGCTACACCTTC,-,TRBJ1-2,12,TRBV25-1,-
CASSRNWGQGAADTQYF,TGTGCCAGCAGCCGAAATTGGGGACAGGGGGCCGCAGATACGCAGTATTTT,few,TRBJ2-3,17,TRBV16,TRBD1
CASSFGTVQYF,TGTGCCAGCAGCTTTGGGACCGTGCAGTACTTC,-,TRBJ2-7,11,TRBV6-6,-
CASSLRTASGANVLTF,TGTGCCAGCAGCTTGAGGACGGCCTCTGGGGCCAACGTCCTGACTTTC,-,TRBJ2-6,16,TRBV5-4,-
CASSIDLSYNSPLHF,TGTGCCAGCAGCATCGATCTCTCCTATAATTCACCCCTCCACTTT,-,TRBJ1-6,15,TRBV7-2,-
CASSFREGYTF,TGTGCCAGTAGTTTCCGGGAGGGCTACACCTTC,-,TRBJ1-2,11,TRBV19,-
CASGRGAGYGYTF,TGTGCTAGTGGAAGGGGGGCGGGTTATGGCTACACCTTC,-,TRBJ1-2,13,TRBV12-5,-
CASSPPGLEKLFF,TGTGCCAGCTCACCCCCTGGGCTTGAAAAACTGTTTTTT,-,TRBJ1-4,13,TRBV18,-
CAISEGRGDTDTQYF,TGTGCCATCAGTGAGGGTAGAGGGGACACAGATACGCAGTATTTT,-,TRBJ2-3,15,TRBV10-3,-
CASSLRDHYGYTF,TGTGCCAGCAGCTTAAGGGACCACTATGGCTACACCTTC,-,TRBJ1-2,13,TRBV7-3,-
CASSVVSGGSNTGELFF,TGTGCCAGCAGCGTAGTATCGGGGGGATCCAACACCGGGGAGCTGTTTTTT,-,TRBJ2-2,17,TRBV9,TRBD2
CASSLVRDGNYEQYF,TGCGCCAGCAGTCTAGTGAGGGACGGAAACTACGAGCAGTACTTC,-,TRBJ2-7,15,TRBV5-1,-